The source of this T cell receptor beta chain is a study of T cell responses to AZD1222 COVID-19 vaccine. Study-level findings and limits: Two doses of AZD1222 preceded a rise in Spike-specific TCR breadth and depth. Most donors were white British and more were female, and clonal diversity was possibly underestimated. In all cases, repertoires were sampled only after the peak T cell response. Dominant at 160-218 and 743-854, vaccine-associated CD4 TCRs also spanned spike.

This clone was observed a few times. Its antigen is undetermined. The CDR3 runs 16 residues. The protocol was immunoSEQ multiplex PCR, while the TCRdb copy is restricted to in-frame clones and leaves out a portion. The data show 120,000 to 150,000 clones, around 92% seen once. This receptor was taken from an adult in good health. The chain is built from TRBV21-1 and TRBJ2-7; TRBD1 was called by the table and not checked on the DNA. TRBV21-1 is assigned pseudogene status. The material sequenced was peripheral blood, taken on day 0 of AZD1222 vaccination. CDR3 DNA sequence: TGTGCCAGCAGCAAGGAGGGGGCCTCATTCTCCTACGAGCAGTACTTC. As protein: CASSKEGASFSYEQYF.